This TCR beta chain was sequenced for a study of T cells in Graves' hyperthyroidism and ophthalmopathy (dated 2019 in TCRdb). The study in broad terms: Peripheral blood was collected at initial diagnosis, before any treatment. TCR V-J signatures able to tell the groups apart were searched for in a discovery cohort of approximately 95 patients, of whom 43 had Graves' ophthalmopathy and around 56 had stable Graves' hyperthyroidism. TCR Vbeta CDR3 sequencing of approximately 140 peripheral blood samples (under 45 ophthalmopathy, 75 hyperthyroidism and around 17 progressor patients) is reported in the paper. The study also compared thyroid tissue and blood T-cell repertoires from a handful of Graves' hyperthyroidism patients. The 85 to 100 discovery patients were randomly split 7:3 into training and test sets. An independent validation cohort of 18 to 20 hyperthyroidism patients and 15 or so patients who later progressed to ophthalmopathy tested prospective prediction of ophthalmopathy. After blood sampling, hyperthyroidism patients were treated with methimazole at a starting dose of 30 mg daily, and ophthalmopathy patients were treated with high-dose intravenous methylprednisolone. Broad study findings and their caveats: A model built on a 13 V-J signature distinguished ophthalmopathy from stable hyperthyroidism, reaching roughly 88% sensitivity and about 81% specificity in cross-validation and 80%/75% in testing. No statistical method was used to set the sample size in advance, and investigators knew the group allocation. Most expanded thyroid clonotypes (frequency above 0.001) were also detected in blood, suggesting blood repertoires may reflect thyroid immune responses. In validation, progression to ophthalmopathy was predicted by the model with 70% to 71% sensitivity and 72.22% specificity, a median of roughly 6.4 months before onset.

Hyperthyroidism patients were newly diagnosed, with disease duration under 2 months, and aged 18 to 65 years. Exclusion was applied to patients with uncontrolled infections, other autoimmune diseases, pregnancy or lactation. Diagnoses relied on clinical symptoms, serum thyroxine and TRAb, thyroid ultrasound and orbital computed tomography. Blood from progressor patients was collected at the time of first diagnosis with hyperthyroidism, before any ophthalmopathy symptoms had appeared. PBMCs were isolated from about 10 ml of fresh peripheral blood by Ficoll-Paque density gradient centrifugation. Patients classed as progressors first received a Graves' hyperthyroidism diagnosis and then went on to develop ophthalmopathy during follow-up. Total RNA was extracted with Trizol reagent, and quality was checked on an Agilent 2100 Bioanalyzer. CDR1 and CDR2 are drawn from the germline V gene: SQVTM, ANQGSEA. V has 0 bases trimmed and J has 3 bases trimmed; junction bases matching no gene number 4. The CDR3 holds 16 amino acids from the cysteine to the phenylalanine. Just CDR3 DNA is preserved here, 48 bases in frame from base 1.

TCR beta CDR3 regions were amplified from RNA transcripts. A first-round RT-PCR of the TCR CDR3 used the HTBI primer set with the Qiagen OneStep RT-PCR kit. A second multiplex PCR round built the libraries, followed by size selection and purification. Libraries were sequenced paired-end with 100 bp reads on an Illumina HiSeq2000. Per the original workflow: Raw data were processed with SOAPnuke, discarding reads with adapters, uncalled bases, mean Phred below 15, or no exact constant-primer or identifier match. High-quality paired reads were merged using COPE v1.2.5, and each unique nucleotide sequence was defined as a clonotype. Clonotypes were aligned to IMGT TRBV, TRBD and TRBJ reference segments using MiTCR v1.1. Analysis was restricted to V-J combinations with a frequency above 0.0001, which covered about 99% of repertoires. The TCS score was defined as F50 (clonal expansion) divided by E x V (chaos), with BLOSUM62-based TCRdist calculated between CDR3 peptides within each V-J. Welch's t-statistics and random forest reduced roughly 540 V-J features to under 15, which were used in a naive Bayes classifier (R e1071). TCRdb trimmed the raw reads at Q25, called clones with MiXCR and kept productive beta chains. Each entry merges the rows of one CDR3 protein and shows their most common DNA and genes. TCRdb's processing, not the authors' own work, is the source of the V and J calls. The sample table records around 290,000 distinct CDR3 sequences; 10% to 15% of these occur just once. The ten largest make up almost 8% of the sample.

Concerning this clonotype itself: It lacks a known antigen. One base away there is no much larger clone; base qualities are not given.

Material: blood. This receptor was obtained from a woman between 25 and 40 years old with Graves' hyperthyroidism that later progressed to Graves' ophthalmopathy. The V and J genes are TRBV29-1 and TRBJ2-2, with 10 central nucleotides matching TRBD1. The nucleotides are TGCAGCGTTGAAGATCAAGGACAGGGGGACACCGGGGAGCTGTTTTTT. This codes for CSVEDQGQGDTGELFF.